The 32 T cell receptor beta chains in this list originate from one sample, sequenced in a study of T cell changes during pregnancy in multiple sclerosis. The protocol was immunoSEQ multiplex PCR, while the TCRdb copy is restricted to in-frame clones and leaves out a portion. This sample has under 45,000 clones, with about 88% found just once. The source was CD8+ T cells from peripheral blood mononuclear cells, collected in the first trimester of pregnancy. These receptors came from a female donor with multiple sclerosis, enrolled in a pregnancy study.

The chain is built from TRBV4-2 and TRBJ1-1; D unresolved. V lost 6 bases and J 1 base, leaving 15 bases between the germline ends. The CDR3 runs to 15 residues. CDR1 and CDR2 (germline): LGHNA, YNFKEQ. DNA for the CDR3: TGTGCCAGCAGTCTAACCCTGGCGGGGAACACTGAAGCTTTCTTT. This gives the protein CASSLTLAGNTEAFF.

This clone occurred once. The V and J genes are TRBV19 and TRBJ1-4; D not resolved. With 0 bases removed from V and 5 bases from J, the gap between germline ends came to 7 bases. This CDR3 region has 14 residues. In germline, CDR1 is LNHDA, CDR2 SQIVND (reference sequence). CDR3 residues: CASSIDRLNEKLFF. CDR3 coding DNA: TGTGCCAGTAGTATAGACAGACTAAATGAAAAACTGTTTTTT.

V gene TRBV9 combines with J gene TRBJ2-3; tentative D call: TRBD2 (5 bases). V shed 7 bases and J shed 9 bases, with 9 bases lying between them. CDR1 SGDLS and CDR2 YYNGEE come from the germline V gene. This CDR3 has 10 amino acids. The CDR3 here is CASAGGTQYF. For the CDR3, the DNA is TGTGCCAGCGCGGGTGGCACGCAGTATTTT.

This chain connects TRBV15 to TRBJ1-2; 8 positions match TRBD1. This CDR3 has 14 amino acids. Germline V gene lookup returns CDR1 LNHNV and CDR2 YYDKDF (reference sequence). Unmatched junction bases numbered 7, after V lost 3 bases and J lost 7 bases. For the CDR3, the DNA is TGTGCCACCAGCAGGGTGACAGGGGTTAGTGGCTACACCTTC. Amino acids: CATSRVTGVSGYTF.

V gene TRBV7-9 combines with J gene TRBJ1-1; 7 nucleotides match TRBD1. The trim removed 5 bases at V and 1 base at J, leaving 13 bases unmatched. This CDR3 spans 17 amino acids. Germline V CDR1 and CDR2: SEHNR, FQNEAQ (reference sequence). The CDR3 DNA sequence: TGTGCCAGCAGCCCCTTTCTAGGGGGCCAGTCGAACACTGAAGCTTTCTTT. Amino acid sequence: CASSPFLGGQSNTEAFF.

CDR3 sequence (DNA): TGCGCCAGCAGCCAAGATCCGGGGGAGATCAATAATTCACCCCTCCACTTT. It yields the protein CASSQDPGEINNSPLHF. This rearrangement joins TRBV4-1 to TRBJ1-6; D perhaps matches TRBD1 (5 bases). The ends were cut back, 0 bases at V and 5 bases at J, with 14 bases in the middle. The CDR3 loop spans 17 amino acids. Germline loops: CDR1 MGHRA, CDR2 YSYEKL.

The gene calls are TRBV30 and TRBJ2-2; 7 nucleotides line up with TRBD1. The CDR3 runs to 14 residues. CDR1 and CDR2 (germline): GTSNPN, SVGIG (reference sequence). The J segment lost 7 bases and the V segment lost 6 bases, leaving 11 bases of the junction unmatched. CDR3 protein: CACGWAGGIGELFF. The CDR3 bases are TGTGCCTGTGGTTGGGCAGGGGGAATCGGGGAGCTGTTTTTT.

This sequence joins TRBV11-2 and TRBJ2-2; D is perhaps TRBD2 (5 bases). This CDR3 has 12 residues. V dropped 4 bases and J dropped 7 bases, with 7 bases sitting between them. Germline V gene data show CDR1 as SGHAT and CDR2 as FQNNGV. The chain's CDR3 is CASSSGNGELFF. CDR3 bases: TGTGCCAGCAGCTCGGGGAACGGGGAGCTGTTTTTT.

This chain joins TRBV4-1 and TRBJ1-2, with D unresolved. Germline-derived CDR1 and CDR2 are MGHRA and YSYEKL. The CDR3 is made up of 14 amino acids. V lost 0 bases to trimming and J lost 4 bases, with 9 bases between them. The CDR3 is CASSQERRGYGYTF. The CDR3 nucleotides are TGCGCCAGCAGCCAAGAGAGAAGAGGCTATGGCTACACCTTC.

V gene TRBV5-4 combines with J gene TRBJ1-2; unclear D gene. There are 12 residues in the CDR3. Germline V gene lookup returns CDR1 SGHNT and CDR2 YYREEE (reference sequence). Trimming shortened V by 4 bases and J by 5 bases, and 9 bases separated the two germline ends. The CDR3 bases are TGTGCCAGCAGCCCTCCCGGTTATGGCTACACCTTC. It yields the protein CASSPPGYGYTF.

The rearrangement joins TRBV29-1 to TRBJ2-7; D possibly corresponds to TRBD1 (5 bases). Germline CDR1 SQVTM, CDR2 ANQGSEA. There are 13 residues in the CDR3. Trimming stripped 6 bases from V and 5 bases from J, with 17 bases between. CDR3 in amino acids: CSVSSGIEDEQYF. The CDR3, as DNA: TGCAGCGTAAGTTCAGGGATAGAGGACGAGCAGTACTTC.

This chain links TRBV7-9 with TRBJ1-4, with 8 bases that match TRBD1. CDR1 is SEHNR, CDR2 FQNEAQ, per germline (reference sequence). This CDR3 is built from 17 residues. J lost 6 bases, V lost 3 bases, and 12 bases had no gene match. CDR3 DNA sequence: TGTGCCAGCAGCTTGAGCTTCCAGGGACAGGTAGATGAAAAACTGTTTTTT. Amino acid sequence: CASSLSFQGQVDEKLFF.

The V gene is TRBV29-1, the J gene TRBJ1-2, with a tentative D call TRBD1 (5 bases). V dropped 6 bases and J dropped 8 bases, with 16 bases sitting between them. CDR1 is SQVTM and CDR2 is ANQGSEA in the germline V gene. The CDR3 is 12 amino acids. The CDR3 loop reads CSVADGAGGYTF. CDR3 coding DNA: TGCAGCGTCGCTGACGGGGCGGGAGGCTACACCTTC.

The V call is TRBV6-1, the J call TRBJ1-1, with D perhaps matching TRBD1 (5 bases). Germline lookup yields CDR1 MNHNS and CDR2 SASEGT. Trimming pared 3 bases from V and 5 bases from J, leaving 7 bases between. The CDR3 has 12 amino acids. Here the CDR3 reads CASSEAGTEAFF. The CDR3 DNA follows: TGTGCCAGCAGTGAGGCAGGGACTGAAGCTTTCTTT.

The chain has TRBV29-1 and TRBJ2-7; 7 bases agree with TRBD1. Germline CDR1 reads SQVTM; CDR2 reads ANQGSEA. CDR3 length: 14 residues. Trimming removed 1 base from V and 6 bases from J; junction bases left unmatched: 9. CDR3 in amino acids: CSVEGQGSNVEQYF. DNA for the CDR3: TGCAGCGTTGAAGGACAGGGTTCGAATGTCGAGCAGTACTTC.

The gene calls are TRBV9 and TRBJ1-5; no firm D call. Trimming took off 0 bases at V and 3 bases at J, with 7 bases between the two ends. Germline assignment: CDR1 SGDLS and CDR2 YYNGEE. The CDR3 runs to 14 residues. The CDR3 DNA reads as TGTGCCAGCAGCGTAGGAGGGTCCAATCAGCCCCAGCATTTT. Its translation is CASSVGGSNQPQHF.

The DNA for the CDR3 is TGTGCCAGTAGCCTAATACCGGGAGGGGACGAGCAGTACTTC. Translated, it gives CASSLIPGGDEQYF. The chain links TRBV19 to TRBJ2-7; TRBD2 aligns across 8 bases. CDR1 LNHDA and CDR2 SQIVND come from the germline V gene (reference sequence). V trimming: 6 bases; J trimming: 5 bases; junction bases outside the gene matches: 9. The CDR3 length is 14 residues. The full variable domain, completed using reference TRBV19 and TRBJ2-7, is DGGITQSPKYLFRKEGQNVTLSCEQNLNHDAMYWYRQDPGQGLRLIYYSQIVNDFQKGDIAEGYSVSREKKESFPLTVTSAQKNPTAFYLCASSLIPGGDEQYFGPGTRLTVT.

This chain links TRBV18 with TRBJ1-2; 7 bases match TRBD1. The germline CDR1 and CDR2 sequences are KGHSH and LQKENI. CDR3 length: 14 residues. V was pared by 3 bases and J by 3 bases, with 4 bases of the junction left unmatched. The CDR3 region is CASSPEGADYGYTF. The CDR3 nucleotides read TGTGCCAGCTCACCCGAGGGGGCGGACTATGGCTACACCTTC.

This clone was recorded once. The V and J genes are TRBV7-9 and TRBJ1-6; D may be TRBD1 (6 bases). Per the germline V gene, CDR1 is SEHNR and CDR2 is FQNEAQ (reference sequence). The CDR3 has 14 residues. Trimming pared 3 bases from V and 8 bases from J, leaving 11 bases between. CDR3 bases: TGTGCCAGCAGCTTCTCACAGGGAGATTCACCCCTCCACTTT. Its translation is CASSFSQGDSPLHF.

The rearrangement links TRBV14 to TRBJ2-3, with D possibly being TRBD2 (6 bases). CDR1 and CDR2 from the germline V gene are SGHDN and FVKESK. The CDR3 has 14 residues. Deletions cut 4 bases from V and 2 bases from J, with 10 bases between. CDR3 loop: CASSPGLFTDTQYF. CDR3 in DNA: TGTGCCAGCAGCCCGGGACTTTTCACAGATACGCAGTATTTT.

The chain recombines TRBV9 with TRBJ1-1; 7 bases map to TRBD1. This CDR3 spans 13 amino acids. Per germline, CDR1 SGDLS and CDR2 YYNGEE. Trimming took 5 bases from V and 6 from J; bases not matched to a gene: 7. The CDR3 DNA reads as TGTGCCAGCAGGTCCACAGGGGACGCTGAAGCTTTCTTT. Protein sequence: CASRSTGDAEAFF.

The V and J genes are TRBV7-3 and TRBJ2-7; perhaps TRBD2 as D (5 bases). CDR3 length: 13 residues. From germline, CDR1 is SGHTA and CDR2 FQGTGA. Trimming removed 4 bases from V and 5 bases from J, with 12 bases in between. CDR3 coding DNA: TGTGCCAGCAGCTCCTGGAACGGGAACGAGCAGTACTTC. This codes for CASSSWNGNEQYF.

This chain links TRBV5-4 with TRBJ2-7; no reliable D call. This CDR3 has 13 residues. CDR1 is SGHNT, CDR2 YYREEE, per germline (reference sequence). Trimming cost V 4 bases and J 0 bases, with 8 bases left between them. CDR3 residues: CASSLPSSYEQYF. CDR3 DNA: TGTGCCAGCAGCCTACCTAGCTCCTACGAGCAGTACTTC. The full variable domain, with the rest looked up from reference TRBV5-4 and TRBJ2-7, is ETGVTQSPTHLIKTRGQQVTLRCSSQSGHNTVSWYQQALGQGPQFIFQYYREEENGRGNFPPRFSGLQFPNYSSELNVNALELDDSALYLCASSLPSSYEQYFGPGTRLTVT.

This rearrangement joins TRBV9 to TRBJ2-5; TRBD2 is a possible D gene (6 bases). This CDR3 spans 18 amino acids. Trimming removed 0 bases at V and 5 bases at J, with 23 bases between. The germline V gene has CDR1 SGDLS and CDR2 YYNGEE. This chain's CDR3 is CASSVGRASARPGETQYF. For the CDR3, the DNA is TGTGCCAGCAGCGTAGGAAGGGCTAGCGCTAGACCGGGGGAGACCCAGTACTTC.

This clone has only one observation. This chain links TRBV27 with TRBJ1-1; D uncertain. The V end lost 3 bases, the J end lost 6 bases, and 14 bases lay between the germline ends. CDR3 length equals 14 residues. In germline, CDR1 is MNHEY, CDR2 SMNVEV (reference sequence). The CDR3 loop is CASSFGGVPAEAFF. DNA for the CDR3: TGTGCCAGCAGTTTCGGCGGGGTTCCGGCTGAAGCTTTCTTT.

The chain combines TRBV6-1 with TRBJ2-7, with D tentatively TRBD1 (6 bases). The germline V gene encodes CDR1 MNHNS and CDR2 SASEGT. V lost 4 bases and J lost 0, with 10 bases in between. The CDR3 loop spans 14 amino acids. Written as DNA, the CDR3 is TGTGCCAGCAGTGCGTACAGGGACTCCTACGAGCAGTACTTC. It codes for CASSAYRDSYEQYF.

V usage is TRBV27 and J usage is TRBJ1-2; D is unclear. Trimming shortened V by 0 bases and J by 2 bases, and 7 bases separated the two germline ends. Germline CDR1 reads MNHEY; CDR2 reads SMNVEV (reference sequence). The CDR3 extends over 14 amino acids. The CDR3 reads CASSLSRGNYGYTF. As DNA, the CDR3 is TGTGCCAGCAGTTTATCGCGGGGAAACTATGGCTACACCTTC.

The V gene is TRBV2, the J gene TRBJ2-2; TRBD1 is a possible D gene (6 bases). This CDR3 is 15 amino acids long. V lost 6 bases and J 6 bases, leaving 17 bases between the germline ends. From germline, CDR1 is SNHLY and CDR2 FYNNEI. This chain's CDR3 is CASRVIGGESGELFF. As DNA, the CDR3 is TGTGCCAGCAGGGTCATAGGGGGAGAATCCGGGGAGCTGTTTTTT.

The chain carries TRBV14 and TRBJ2-5; D is ambiguous. CDR3 size: 16 residues. V was trimmed by 0 bases and J by 4 bases, leaving 15 bases between them. CDR1 and CDR2 (germline): SGHDN, FVKESK. CDR3 residues: CASSQERSRLIETQYF. In DNA, the CDR3 is TGTGCCAGCAGCCAAGAGAGGAGCAGATTGATAGAGACCCAGTACTTC.

This clone was seen once. The V call is TRBV6-5, the J call TRBJ2-7; TRBD1 matches at 7 bases. Germline trimming cut 7 bases from V and 2 bases from J; bases unmatched to any gene: 2. The CDR3 spans 12 residues. Germline V gene lookup returns CDR1 MNHEY and CDR2 SVGAGI. CDR3 loop: CASTGQTYEQYF. CDR3 DNA sequence: TGTGCCAGCACGGGACAGACCTACGAGCAGTACTTC.

The chain has TRBV19 and TRBJ2-7; D perhaps matches TRBD2 (5 bases). CDR3 length: 14 amino acids. Germline V gene lookup returns CDR1 LNHDA and CDR2 SQIVND (reference sequence). Deletions cut 6 bases from V and 4 bases from J, with 16 bases between. In nucleotides, the CDR3 is TGTGCCAGTAGATACAGCCACGGGAATTACGAGCAGTACTTC. Protein: CASRYSHGNYEQYF. The entire variable domain, with the rest obtained from reference TRBV19 and TRBJ2-7, is as follows: DGGITQSPKYLFRKEGQNVTLSCEQNLNHDAMYWYRQDPGQGLRLIYYSQIVNDFQKGDIAEGYSVSREKKESFPLTVTSAQKNPTAFYLCASRYSHGNYEQYFGPGTRLTVT.

The chain couples TRBV14 to TRBJ2-7, with 14 bases fitting TRBD2. Trimming took 0 bases from V and 0 from J; bases not matched to a gene: 7. Germline assignment: CDR1 SGHDN and CDR2 FVKESK. The CDR3 contains 19 residues. This CDR3 reads CASSQDHGLAGGSSYEQYF. DNA for the CDR3: TGTGCCAGCAGCCAAGATCATGGACTAGCGGGGGGCAGCTCCTACGAGCAGTACTTC.